This entry lists 13 T cell receptor beta chains sequenced from one sample in a study of vaccination effects on CD4 cells after COVID-19. Their antigens remain unidentified. Sequencing in the ViraFEST assay came after antigen-specific CD4+ T cells had been expanded with viral peptide pools, which were used to stimulate PBMC. The authors isolated CD4+ T cells after around 9 days of culture. Having tested negative for nucleocapsid antibodies, the vaccine recipients showed no prior SARS-CoV-2 infection. Method: immunoSEQ multiplex PCR; TCRdb's copy keeps in-frame clones and lacks some. In the table there are fewer than 55,000 clones, 79% of which are singletons. Sequenced here: CD4+ T cells from PBMCs cultured with HCoV-OC43 spike peptides, sampled before COVID-19 vaccination. The sample's subset: HCoV-OC43 spike overlapping peptide pool stimulation. These receptor sequences come from a human donor who received a COVID-19 vaccine.

The chain links TRBV24-1 to TRBJ2-1; D possibly uses TRBD1 or TRBD2 (7 bases each). Between the trimmed V and J ends, which lost 0 bases and 1 base, there was a span of 15 bases. This CDR3 is 18 amino acids long. The germline V gene encodes CDR1 KGHDR and CDR2 SFDVKD. CDR3 region: CATSDLHNQGGSYNEQFF. The CDR3 DNA is TGTGCCACCAGTGATTTGCATAACCAGGGGGGGTCCTACAATGAGCAGTTCTTC.

This clone is a singleton in its sample. The chain uses TRBV2 and TRBJ2-5; D is possibly TRBD2 (6 bases). Germline V CDR1 and CDR2: SNHLY, FYNNEI. V gave up 5 bases and J gave up 0 bases, with 7 bases separating them. The CDR3 contains 13 residues. The CDR3, as DNA: TGTGCCAGCAGTCGGGAGTACCAAGAGACCCAGTACTTC. Translation gives CASSREYQETQYF.

The chain combines TRBV27 with TRBJ1-1, with a tentative D call TRBD1 (5 bases). Germline loops: CDR1 MNHEY, CDR2 SMNVEV (reference sequence). The CDR3 has 14 residues. V was clipped by 2 bases and J by 3 bases, with 10 bases between them. The CDR3 sequence is CASSLDSGYTEAFF. In DNA, the CDR3 is TGTGCCAGCAGTTTAGACAGTGGATACACTGAAGCTTTCTTT.

The chain uses TRBV30 and TRBJ1-1, with D unresolved. The CDR3 loop spans 15 amino acids. V was shortened by 0 bases and J by 1 base, with 12 bases between the two germline ends. Germline loops: CDR1 GTSNPN, CDR2 SVGIG (reference sequence). DNA for the CDR3: TGTGCCTGGAGTGTACGTGGGAGTGGGAACACTGAAGCTTTCTTT. Translation: CAWSVRGSGNTEAFF.

The chain recombines TRBV6-2 or TRBV6-3 with TRBJ1-2; D is possibly TRBD1 (5 bases). CDR3 length: 13 residues. The germline CDR1 and CDR2 sequences are MNHEY and SVGEGT. V was clipped by 6 bases and J by 11 bases, with 19 bases between them. CDR3 sequence: CASSREGPRTYTF. The CDR3 bases are TGTGCCAGCAGCAGGGAGGGGCCCCGGACTTACACCTTC.

This chain uses TRBV7-7 with TRBJ2-5; D unclear. Per germline, CDR1 SSHAT and CDR2 FNYEAQ (reference sequence). This CDR3 region has 16 residues. V was clipped by 1 base and J by 5 bases, with 17 bases between them. The CDR3: CASSLVGSRTPETQYF. CDR3 coding DNA: TGTGCCAGCAGCTTAGTCGGTTCGAGGACCCCTGAGACCCAGTACTTC.

The chain is built from TRBV7-9 and TRBJ2-6; D is perhaps TRBD2 (5 bases). Germline lookup yields CDR1 SEHNR and CDR2 FQNEAQ (reference sequence). V gave up 3 bases and J gave up 0 bases, with 15 bases separating them. The CDR3 consists of 18 residues. Here the CDR3 reads CASSFWRPVGSGANVLTF. The CDR3 nucleotides are TGTGCCAGCAGCTTTTGGAGGCCCGTAGGCTCTGGGGCCAACGTCCTGACTTTC.

This chain joins TRBV5-4 and TRBJ2-4; either TRBD1 or TRBD2 may supply D (5 bases each). Trimming took off 4 bases at V and 0 bases at J, with 14 bases between the two ends. Germline CDR1 reads SGHNT; CDR2 reads YYREEE (reference sequence). The CDR3 runs 16 residues. The CDR3 DNA is TGTGCCAGCAGCACCGCCGGGGCACTAGCCAAAAACATTCAGTACTTC. Translation gives CASSTAGALAKNIQYF.

This CDR3 reads CASRYGTINQPQHF. The CDR3 DNA is TGTGCCAGCAGGTACGGGACAATTAATCAGCCCCAGCATTTT. The V call is TRBV6-6, the J call TRBJ1-5; possibly TRBD1 for D (6 bases). V was clipped by 6 bases and J by 4 bases, with 13 bases between them. The germline gives CDR1 MNHNY, CDR2 SVGAGI (reference sequence). The CDR3 is 14 amino acids.

The chain uses TRBV6-1 and TRBJ2-3; D is ambiguous. The CDR3 is 16 residues long. The germline V gene encodes CDR1 MNHNS and CDR2 SASEGT. Trimming removed 3 bases from V and 2 bases from J, with 15 bases in between. The CDR3 sequence is CASSDTSFVPTDTQYF. In nucleotides, the CDR3 is TGTGCCAGCAGTGATACATCATTCGTCCCCACAGATACGCAGTATTTT.

V usage is TRBV10-1 and J usage is TRBJ2-1, with TRBD2 as a possible D gene (6 bases). Germline loops: CDR1 WNHNN, CDR2 SYGVQD (reference sequence). V lost 5 bases and J lost 4, with 15 bases in between. The CDR3 runs to 15 residues. Here the CDR3 reads CASSLGGVDYNEQFF. The DNA of the CDR3 is TGCGCCAGCAGTTTGGGCGGGGTCGATTACAATGAGCAGTTCTTC.

The rearrangement joins TRBV24-1 to TRBJ1-6; D remains unclear. The CDR3 is 14 residues long. From germline, CDR1 is KGHDR and CDR2 SFDVKD. V lost 3 bases and J lost 0, with 2 bases in between. The CDR3 region is CATSDNSYNSPLHF. In DNA, the CDR3 is TGTGCCACCAGTGATAACTCCTATAATTCACCCCTCCACTTT.

The chain carries TRBV18 and TRBJ2-2; D is perhaps TRBD1 (5 bases). The CDR3 has 17 amino acids. Trimming removed 2 bases at V and 7 bases at J, with 20 bases between. The germline gives CDR1 KGHSH, CDR2 LQKENI. Here the CDR3 DNA reads TGTGCCAGCTCACCAAGTCAGGCAGGGCCGACGGTCGGGGAGCTGTTTTTT. The encoded protein is CASSPSQAGPTVGELFF.